These 26 T cell receptor beta chains were all obtained from the same sample, sequenced in a study of CD8 T cells in Susac syndrome. RNA, at about 0.45 to 1 ug, was reverse transcribed with random hexamers. Each CDR3 protein gets one entry after TCRdb re-called the immunoSEQ multiplex PCR reads with MiXCR. The data show 250,000 or so distinct CDR3 sequences, just under 95% seen once. Sequencing used CD4+ T cells from PBMCs. The receptor set was obtained from a human donor with multiple sclerosis.

This clonotype was observed once. This rearrangement joins TRBV20-1 to TRBJ2-2; 8 positions match TRBD1. The CDR3 consists of 15 residues. Trimming at V came to 2 bases and at J to 3 bases, leaving 5 bases not matched to a gene. CDR1 DFQATT and CDR2 SNEGSKA come from the germline V gene (reference sequence). CDR3 DNA sequence: TGCAGTGCTAGACGTCAGGGGGCGCACACCGGGGAGCTGTTTTTT. Translation: CSARRQGAHTGELFF.

The chain employs TRBV30 and TRBJ2-4; 12 nucleotides align to TRBD2. The CDR3 length is 17 residues. The germline V gene encodes CDR1 GTSNPN and CDR2 SVGIG (reference sequence). V was clipped by 6 bases and J by 0 bases; unmatched bases: 9. The CDR3 coding sequence is TGTGCCTGTCAACTAGCGGGGGGTCTTCTAGCCAAAAACATTCAGTACTTC. As protein: CACQLAGGLLAKNIQYF. Variable domain in full (rest from reference TRBV30 and TRBJ2-4): SQTIHQWPATLVQPVGSPLSLECTVEGTSNPNLYWYRQAAGRGLQLLFYSVGIGQISSEVPQNLSASRPQDRQFILSSKKLLLSDSGFYLCACQLAGGLLAKNIQYFGAGTRLSVL.

CDR3 DNA sequence: TGTGCCAGCAGTTACATCCCTGCAGGGGGCCCGTCCACAGATACGCAGTATTTT. This encodes CASSYIPAGGPSTDTQYF. The chain links TRBV6-5 to TRBJ2-3; 8 nucleotides agree with TRBD1. The germline V gene encodes CDR1 MNHEY and CDR2 SVGAGI. CDR3 length equals 18 residues. The J segment lost 2 bases and the V segment lost 2 bases, leaving 12 bases of the junction unmatched.

This rearrangement joins TRBV23-1 to TRBJ2-2, with a tentative D call TRBD1 (6 bases). TRBV23-1 counts as an open reading frame of uncertain function. The V gene lost 2 bases and the J gene lost 2 bases, with 15 bases spanning the gap. This CDR3 has 17 amino acids. The CDR3 here is CASSQHRRTDNTGELFF. CDR3 DNA sequence: TGCGCCAGCAGTCAACACCGGCGGACAGATAACACCGGGGAGCTGTTTTTT.

V and J are TRBV12-3 or TRBV12-4 and TRBJ1-2; 8 positions agree with TRBD1. The CDR3 loop spans 15 amino acids. J was trimmed by 7 bases and V by 6 bases; bases with no gene match: 13. The CDR3 loop reads CASRLIRTGSIGYTF. The CDR3 DNA follows: TGTGCCAGCAGGCTTATACGGACAGGGTCTATTGGCTACACCTTC.

The chain carries TRBV30 and TRBJ1-1; maybe TRBD1 (5 bases). From germline, CDR1 is GTSNPN and CDR2 SVGIG (reference sequence). V was shortened by 2 bases and J by 1 base, with 14 bases between the two germline ends. The CDR3 is 15 residues long. In nucleotides, the CDR3 is TGTGCCTGGAGTCCGCGAAGGACACCGAACACTGAAGCTTTCTTT. Its translation: CAWSPRRTPNTEAFF. The full variable domain, in which reference TRBV30 and TRBJ1-1 provide the parts outside the CDR3, is SQTIHQWPATLVQPVGSPLSLECTVEGTSNPNLYWYRQAAGRGLQLLFYSVGIGQISSEVPQNLSASRPQDRQFILSSKKLLLSDSGFYLCAWSPRRTPNTEAFFGQGTRLTVV.

The rearrangement links TRBV30 to TRBJ2-2; tentatively, D is TRBD2 (5 bases). Germline V gene lookup returns CDR1 GTSNPN and CDR2 SVGIG (reference sequence). The CDR3 totals 16 residues. Deletions cut 2 bases from V and 5 bases from J, with 18 bases between. The CDR3 nucleotides read TGTGCCTGGAGTAACTTCAGAGGGAAGAAGACCGGGGAGCTGTTTTTT. This codes for CAWSNFRGKKTGELFF.

V and J are TRBV7-9 and TRBJ1-4; D unclear. Germline V gives CDR1 SEHNR, CDR2 FQNEAQ (reference sequence). This CDR3 spans 12 amino acids. V was shortened by 10 bases and J by 8 bases, with 14 bases between the two germline ends. CDR3 loop: CATHETQEKLFF. CDR3 DNA: TGTGCCACCCACGAAACCCAGGAAAAACTGTTTTTT.

The chain has TRBV30 and TRBJ1-3, with 7 bases fitting TRBD1. The CDR3 is 13 amino acids. CDR1 and CDR2 from the germline V gene are GTSNPN and SVGIG (reference sequence). Trimming took 5 bases from V and 4 from J; bases not matched to a gene: 5. CDR3 sequence: CAWGGGQGNTIYF. The CDR3 nucleotides are TGTGCCTGGGGAGGGGGACAGGGAAACACCATATATTTT.

V usage is TRBV5-4 and J usage is TRBJ2-1, with 11 bases that match TRBD2. V was pared by 4 bases and J by 5 bases, with 5 bases of the junction left unmatched. This CDR3 spans 15 amino acids. CDR1 is SGHNT and CDR2 is YYREEE in the germline V gene (reference sequence). Here the CDR3 reads CASSHSGRDHNEQFF. The CDR3 bases are TGTGCCAGCAGCCATAGCGGGAGGGACCACAATGAGCAGTTCTTC.

The J gene is TRBJ1-5, the V gene TRBV12-3 or TRBV12-4; D is possibly TRBD1 (5 bases). The CDR3 covers 15 residues. Trimming left V 1 base short and J 2 bases short, with 9 bases between. The CDR3 DNA reads as TGTGCCAGCAGTTTAGGGGGCGCGGGCAATCAGCCCCAGCATTTT. Translating it yields CASSLGGAGNQPQHF.

The CDR3 sequence is CASSEYHEAFF. The CDR3 DNA sequence: TGTGCCAGCAGTGAATATCATGAAGCTTTCTTT. The rearrangement links TRBV25-1 to TRBJ1-1; D unclear. The CDR3 is 11 residues long. V dropped 0 bases and J dropped 7 bases, with 3 bases sitting between them. Germline CDR1 is MGHDK and CDR2 is SYGVNS.

V usage is TRBV15 and J usage is TRBJ2-3, with TRBD2 identical over 7 bases. J was trimmed by 4 bases and V by 3 bases; bases with no gene match: 4. The CDR3 runs to 14 residues. Germline assignment: CDR1 LNHNV and CDR2 YYDKDF (reference sequence). The CDR3 reads CATSRGLIPDTQYF. In DNA form, the CDR3 reads TGTGCCACCAGCAGGGGACTAATCCCAGATACGCAGTATTTT.

This clonotype was observed once. This sequence joins TRBV29-1 and TRBJ2-3; no firm D call. CDR1 and CDR2 from the germline V gene are SQVTM and ANQGSEA. The ends were cut back, 6 bases at V and 2 bases at J, with 9 bases in the middle. The CDR3 spans 12 residues. The CDR3 nucleotides read TGCAGCGTCGTGGGCGACACAGATACGCAGTATTTT. Translating it yields CSVVGDTDTQYF.

CDR3 protein: CAWSLTQTTQYF. The DNA for the CDR3 is TGTGCCTGGAGCCTGACGCAGACTACGCAGTATTTT. V is TRBV30 and J is TRBJ2-3, with D unresolved. CDR1 is GTSNPN and CDR2 is SVGIG in the germline V gene (reference sequence). The CDR3 length is 12 residues. Trimming took off 3 bases at V and 8 bases at J, with 12 bases between the two ends.

The count of this clonotype is one. The chain couples TRBV6-6 to TRBJ1-2; TRBD1 agrees at 10 bases. CDR1 is MNHNY, CDR2 SVGAGI, per germline (reference sequence). This CDR3 is built from 12 residues. V trimming: 6 bases; J trimming: 8 bases; junction bases outside the gene matches: 3. CDR3 nucleotide sequence: TGTGCCAGCAGAGACAGGGGGCACGGCTACACCTTC. Protein: CASRDRGHGYTF.

V gene TRBV5-1 combines with J gene TRBJ1-2; D is undetermined. CDR3 length: 14 amino acids. Trimming stripped 4 bases from V and 7 bases from J, with 17 bases between. CDR1 is SGHRS, CDR2 YFSETQ, per germline. CDR3 sequence reads: CASSTEGRSSGYTF. In DNA form, the CDR3 reads TGCGCCAGCAGCACCGAAGGACGGTCAAGTGGCTACACCTTC. Full variable domain (rest looked up from reference TRBV5-1 and TRBJ1-2): KAGVTQTPRYLIKTRGQQVTLSCSPISGHRSVSWYQQTPGQGLQFLFEYFSETQRNKGNFPGRFSGRQFSNSRSEMNVSTLELGDSALYLCASSTEGRSSGYTFGSGTRLTVV.

The DNA for the CDR3 is TGTGCCAGCAGCCAAGTCGCGCCGAACACCGGGGAGCTGTTTTTT. Translating it yields CASSQVAPNTGELFF. The chain uses TRBV3-1 and TRBJ2-2; no definite D call. Between the trimmed V and J ends, which lost 1 base and 0 bases, there was a span of 6 bases. The CDR3 spans 15 residues. Germline loops: CDR1 LGHDT, CDR2 YNNKEL (reference sequence).

The chain carries TRBV20-1 and TRBJ2-3; possible D gene TRBD2, 5 bases. The CDR3 runs to 13 residues. V lost 2 bases and J 4 bases, leaving 10 bases between the germline ends. Germline CDR1 reads DFQATT; CDR2 reads SNEGSKA (reference sequence). This chain's CDR3 is CSARPLASDTQYF. The CDR3 bases are TGCAGTGCTAGACCGCTAGCCTCAGATACGCAGTATTTT.

The genes are TRBV30 and TRBJ1-6, with 9 bases matching TRBD1. The V gene end was trimmed by 4 bases and the J gene end by 3 bases; junction bases not matched to a gene: 7. This CDR3 has 16 residues. Germline V CDR1 and CDR2: GTSNPN, SVGIG (reference sequence). The CDR3 DNA is TGTGCCTGGATGTCCGGGACAGGGATCTATAATTCACCCCTCCACTTT. It encodes CAWMSGTGIYNSPLHF.

This chain joins TRBV6-5 and TRBJ2-6, with D uncertain. This CDR3 is built from 11 residues. Trimming left V 7 bases short and J 10 bases short, with 8 bases between. Germline V gene data show CDR1 as MNHEY and CDR2 as SVGAGI. The CDR3 DNA sequence: TGTGCCAGCATGACTTCAAACGTCCTGACTTTC. This gives the protein CASMTSNVLTF.

V usage is TRBV5-6 and J usage is TRBJ1-2; possible D gene TRBD1, 5 bases. Germline CDR1 reads SGHDT; CDR2 reads YYEEEE. Trimming pared 4 bases from V and 4 bases from J, leaving 11 bases between. There are 13 residues in the CDR3. The CDR3 coding sequence is TGTGCCAGCAGCGTCGGGACGGCCTATGGCTACACCTTC. Translation gives CASSVGTAYGYTF. Full variable domain (outside the CDR3, taken from reference TRBV5-6 and TRBJ1-2): DAGVTQSPTHLIKTRGQQVTLRCSPKSGHDTVSWYQQALGQGPQFIFQYYEEEERQRGNFPDRFSGHQFPNYSSELNVNALLLGDSALYLCASSVGTAYGYTFGSGTRLTVV.

The chain recombines TRBV28 with TRBJ2-7; 9 bases map to TRBD1. The CDR3 contains 14 residues. With V trimmed by 4 bases and J by 6 bases, 7 bases remained unmatched. From germline, CDR1 is MDHEN and CDR2 SYDVKM. CDR3 residues: CASSSPGQGGEQYF. Here the CDR3 DNA reads TGTGCCAGCAGTTCTCCGGGACAGGGAGGCGAGCAGTACTTC.

The sample holds one count of this clonotype. V and J are TRBV4-1 and TRBJ1-6, with D hard to call. Germline V gives CDR1 MGHRA, CDR2 YSYEKL. With 3 bases removed from V and 3 bases from J, the gap between germline ends came to 9 bases. The CDR3 consists of 15 residues. CDR3 in DNA: TGCGCCAGCAGCCACGACGGAGGCTATAATTCACCCCTCCACTTT. Translating it yields CASSHDGGYNSPLHF.

The chain carries TRBV29-1 and TRBJ2-1; 7 bases align to TRBD1. Trimming took 3 bases from V and 5 from J; bases not matched to a gene: 1. This CDR3 is 12 amino acids long. In germline, CDR1 is SQVTM, CDR2 ANQGSEA. CDR3 sequence reads: CSVDQGDNEQFF. CDR3 sequence (DNA): TGCAGCGTTGATCAGGGGGACAATGAGCAGTTCTTC.

CDR3 in amino acids: CASSMTLNTEAFF. The CDR3 coding sequence is TGTGCCAGTAGTATGACACTGAACACTGAAGCTTTCTTT. The chain combines TRBV19 with TRBJ1-1, with no clear D. V gave up 3 bases and J gave up 0 bases, with 5 bases separating them. Germline-derived CDR1 and CDR2 are LNHDA and SQIVND (reference sequence). This CDR3 is built from 13 residues.